The entry below gives a single T cell receptor beta chain sequence along with its context. Its antigen is unidentified. The data derive from a study of cytomegalovirus exposure and HLA in healthy donors. Study findings and constraints: Cytomegalovirus-associated TCR beta chains were listed, numbering some 150. It was likely that a cluster of highly shared sequence variants was a sequencing artifact. A later analysis reportedly identified an Asian-associated ancestry cluster as carrying fewer N-insertions than the approximately 670-donor mean.

PCR was performed using 60 Vbeta and 13 Jbeta primers. Original methodology: There were about 80 million unique TCR beta chains by a later count, and about 11 million of them were shared. Here immunoSEQ multiplex PCR was the method, and the copy in TCRdb shows in-frame clones only, minus some. The V and J calls and clone size come from that table; D and trimming were worked out from the DNA. The sample has about 130,000 clones; around three quarters are singletons. V lost 4 bases, J lost 10 bases, and 5 bases stayed unmatched. The V gene's germline CDR1 is MNHEY and CDR2 SVGAGI. CDR3 length equals 14 residues.

This chain uses TRBV6-5 with TRBJ1-6; the match to TRBD1 covers 9 bases. The TCR was taken from a man aged 40-49 years in good health and CMV-seronegative. Sequencing used PBMCs. Here the CDR3 reads CASSWGQGESPLHF. The CDR3 DNA sequence: TGTGCCAGCAGTTGGGGACAGGGCGAGTCACCCCTCCACTTT.